The rows below give T cell receptor beta chains drawn from one sample of a study of blood T cell repertoires in COVID-19. Sequencing used immunoSEQ multiplex PCR; TCRdb keeps in-frame clones, though not all of them. The table records 350,000 to 400,000 clones, 89% of them present only once. Material: peripheral blood. The receptors shown here come from a woman aged 25 to 39 with COVID-19, enrolled during active disease. CDR3s include the opening cysteine and the closing phenylalanine or tryptophan. A D gene is named only where the DNA matches it firmly. Size is omitted from some rows. Given values are once, few, many or a class for expanded clones.

len,v_gene,abundance,d_gene,j_gene,CDR3nt,CDR3aa
18,TRBV7-2,NA,TRBD1,TRBJ1-6,TGTGCCAGCAGCTTAGCATTTATTGGACAGGGGAATAATTCACCCCTCCACTTT,CASSLAFIGQGNNSPLHF
17,TRBV30,NA,TRBD1,TRBJ1-1,TGTGCCTGGAGCAAGGGACAGGGGGCTCGGATGAACACTGAAGCTTTCTTT,CAWSKGQGARMNTEAFF
15,TRBV24-1,NA,TRBD2,TRBJ2-1,TGTGCCACCAGTGGAGCGGGATTTAGAGTCAATGAGCAGTTCTTC,CATSGAGFRVNEQFF
15,TRBV5-1,NA,NA,TRBJ1-6,TGCGCCAGCAGCTTGGAGGGGGAGAATAATTCACCCCTCCACTTT,CASSLEGENNSPLHF
13,TRBV2,once,NA,TRBJ1-1,TGTGCCAGGCGACACCAGGGTTGGACTGAAGCTTTCTTT,CARRHQGWTEAFF
17,TRBV7-2,NA,TRBD2,TRBJ2-5,TGTGCCAGCAGCCCCCCCCAGCTAGCGGGGGGGCAAGAGACCCAGTACTTC,CASSPPQLAGGQETQYF
14,TRBV2,NA,NA,TRBJ2-1,TGTGCCAGCAGTGAACGAGTGGGACTTGGGAGGCGGTTCTTC,CASSERVGLGRRFF
16,TRBV5-1,NA,TRBD2,TRBJ2-7,TGCGCCAGCAGCTTGGTGGCGACTAGCGGTTCCTACGAGCAGTACTTC,CASSLVATSGSYEQYF
13,TRBV5-1,NA,TRBD1,TRBJ1-2,TGCGCCAGCAGCCTGGGACAGAACTATGGCTACACCTTC,CASSLGQNYGYTF
15,TRBV7-9,NA,TRBD1,TRBJ1-1,TGTGCCAGCAGCTCACAGGGGGCGAGGGATACTGAAGCTTTCTTT,CASSSQGARDTEAFF
13,TRBV15,NA,NA,TRBJ1-4,TGTGCCACCAGCAGGGCCCGGGGTGAAAAACTGTTTTTT,CATSRARGEKLFF
20,TRBV4-1,NA,TRBD2,TRBJ2-1,TGCGCCAGCAGCCAATTGACTAGCGGGAGGGCCCTCGGAGCCTACAATGAGCAGTTCTTC,CASSQLTSGRALGAYNEQFF
15,TRBV7-9,NA,TRBD1,TRBJ1-2,TGTGCCAGCAGCAACCGGGACAGGGGATCCGATGGCTACACCTTC,CASSNRDRGSDGYTF
15,TRBV11-3,NA,TRBD2,TRBJ2-1,TGTGCCAGCAGCTTAGCGGGAGGGTGGGCCAATGAGCAGTTCTTC,CASSLAGGWANEQFF
13,TRBV29-1,NA,NA,TRBJ2-6,TGCAGCGTTGGTCGCTCTGGGGCCAACGTCCTGACTTTC,CSVGRSGANVLTF
15,TRBV30,NA,TRBD2,TRBJ2-1,TGTGCCTGGAGCACCAGCGGGAGGTTCTACAATGAGCAGTTCTTC,CAWSTSGRFYNEQFF
14,TRBV28,NA,NA,TRBJ2-7,TGTGCCAGCAGTTTGGGCAGGCCAGCCTACGAGCAGTACTTC,CASSLGRPAYEQYF
13,TRBV4-3,NA,NA,TRBJ2-1,TGCGCCAGCAGCCAAGGCCAGGGCTATGAGCAGTTCTTC,CASSQGQGYEQFF
12,TRBV29-1,NA,NA,TRBJ1-2,TGCAGCATGTTACAGGGCAACTATGGCTACACCTTC,CSMLQGNYGYTF
15,TRBV7-2,NA,TRBD1,TRBJ1-6,TGTGCCAGCAGCTCCGACAGGGGAAGTCGATCACCCCTCCACTTT,CASSSDRGSRSPLHF
16,TRBV5-4,NA,TRBD1,TRBJ1-3,TGTGCCAGCAGCTTCCGACAGGGGGCGAGCGGAAACACCATATATTTT,CASSFRQGASGNTIYF
16,TRBV28,NA,NA,TRBJ2-1,TGTGCCAGCAGTTTACTGGGACTCCGGGGGAAGAATGAGCAGTTCTTC,CASSLLGLRGKNEQFF
16,TRBV7-8,few,TRBD1,TRBJ2-3,TGTGCCAGCAGCTTAGCAGAGGGGGCGAGCACAGATACGCAGTATTTT,CASSLAEGASTDTQYF
14,TRBV25-1,NA,TRBD1,TRBJ2-3,TGTGCCAGCAGTGGCAGGGGGCGGGCAGATACGCAGTATTTT,CASSGRGRADTQYF
15,TRBV9,NA,NA,TRBJ2-2,TGTGCCAGCAGCCTTACAAGTTCGAACACCGGGGAGCTGTTTTTT,CASSLTSSNTGELFF
15,TRBV6-5,NA,NA,TRBJ1-2,TGTGCCAGCAGTTACCTACTCCCGGGGGGCTATGGCTACACCTTC,CASSYLLPGGYGYTF
13,TRBV3-1/TRBV3-2,NA,NA,TRBJ2-7,TGTGCCAGCAGCCAAGCCCATAGCTACGAGCAGTACTTC,CASSQAHSYEQYF
21,TRBV5-1,NA,TRBD1,TRBJ2-6,TGCGCCAGCAGCTCGATACTCCAAACAGGGGTCTTGTTCTCTGGGGCCAACGTCCTGACTTTC,CASSSILQTGVLFSGANVLTF
16,TRBV3-1/TRBV3-2,few,TRBD2,TRBJ2-1,TGTGCCAGCAGCCAGACGAGCGGGAGAGGGTACAATGAGCAGTTCTTC,CASSQTSGRGYNEQFF
14,TRBV4-2,NA,NA,TRBJ2-3,TGTGCCAGCAGCCAAGAAACTAGAACAGATACGCAGTATTTT,CASSQETRTDTQYF
12,TRBV27,NA,NA,TRBJ2-5,TGTGCCAGCAGCCCCGGGGTGGAGACCCAGTACTTC,CASSPGVETQYF
14,TRBV7-2,NA,NA,TRBJ2-2,TGTGCCAGCAGCTTAAACTTGAACACCGGGGAGCTGTTTTTT,CASSLNLNTGELFF
18,TRBV15,NA,TRBD2,TRBJ2-1,TGTGCCACCAGCAGAGTGGGACCTAGCGGGGGTTTGTACAATGAGCAGTTCTTC,CATSRVGPSGGLYNEQFF